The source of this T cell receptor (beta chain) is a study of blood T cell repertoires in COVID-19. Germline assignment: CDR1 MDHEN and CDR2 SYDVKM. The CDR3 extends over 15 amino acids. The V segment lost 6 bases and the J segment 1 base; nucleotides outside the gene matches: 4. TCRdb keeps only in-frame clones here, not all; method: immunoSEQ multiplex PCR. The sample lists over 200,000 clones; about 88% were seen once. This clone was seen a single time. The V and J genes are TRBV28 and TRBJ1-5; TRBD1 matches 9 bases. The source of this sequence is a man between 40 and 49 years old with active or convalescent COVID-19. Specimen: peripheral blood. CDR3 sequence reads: CASSRTGVSNQPQHF. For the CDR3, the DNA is TGTGCCAGCAGCCGGACAGGGGTGAGCAATCAGCCCCAGCATTTT.